The rows below give T cell receptor beta chains drawn from one sample of a study of human T cells and chemical hapten exposure. TCRdb redid the calling of the RACE reads with MiXCR, one entry per CDR3 protein. The sample yields around 82,000 distinct CDR3 sequences, more than 6.5% seen once. Sequencing was performed on whole blood, taken in connection with sensitization to the hapten diphenylcyclopropenone (DPC). Source of these receptors: a woman in her 30s with alopecia areata. Some clones in this sample may be carry-over from other donors' samples. Both conserved end residues are part of each CDR3. The order of the fields is CDR3 DNA, CDR3 protein, clone size, J gene, D gene, V gene. The D gene is left open where the match is weak. Size values are once, few and many counts, or a class for expanded clones, and some rows have none.

CDR3nt: TGCAGCGTTGAGAGGTCCGGCACTGAAGCTTTCTTT
CDR3aa: CSVERSGTEAFF
abundance: many
j_gene: TRBJ1-1
d_gene: .
v_gene: TRBV29-1

CDR3nt: TGTGCCAGCAGCGCTCCGCCTTCGCCAGGGAGATGCAATCAGCCCCAGCATTTT
CDR3aa: CASSAPPSPGRCNQPQHF
abundance: .
j_gene: TRBJ1-5
d_gene: .
v_gene: TRBV21-1

CDR3nt: TGCGCCAGCAGCCAGGGGACAGCCTTAAAGGGGCTAGGGAATGAGCAGTTCTTC
CDR3aa: CASSQGTALKGLGNEQFF
abundance: many
j_gene: TRBJ2-1
d_gene: TRBD1
v_gene: TRBV4-1

CDR3nt: TGTGCCAGCAGCTTAGGAGGGACTAGAATTTCGGATACGCAGTATTTT
CDR3aa: CASSLGGTRISDTQYF
abundance: many
j_gene: TRBJ2-3
d_gene: TRBD2
v_gene: TRBV11-2

CDR3nt: TGTGCCACCCAAAAAGACGGAAATTCACCCCTCCACTTT
CDR3aa: CATQKDGNSPLHF
abundance: .
j_gene: TRBJ1-6
d_gene: .
v_gene: TRBV6-6

CDR3nt: TGTGCCTGGAGCCCGAGGACGGTCGGAAACACCATATATTTT
CDR3aa: CAWSPRTVGNTIYF
abundance: .
j_gene: TRBJ1-3
d_gene: .
v_gene: TRBV30

CDR3nt: TGTGCCAGCGCTATGAACTCAGCTAACTATGGCTACACCTTC
CDR3aa: CASAMNSANYGYTF
abundance: many
j_gene: TRBJ1-2
d_gene: .
v_gene: TRBV12-3/TRBV12-4

CDR3nt: TGCAGCGCTAAGACGGCAAATACCTACGAGCAGTACTTC
CDR3aa: CSAKTANTYEQYF
abundance: few
j_gene: TRBJ2-7
d_gene: .
v_gene: TRBV29-1

CDR3nt: TGTGCCAGCAGCCCGCAGCCCCCCACCCACTCTAACACCGGGGAGCTGTTTTTT
CDR3aa: CASSPQPPTHSNTGELFF
abundance: many
j_gene: TRBJ2-2
d_gene: .
v_gene: TRBV7-3

CDR3nt: TGTGCCAGCAGTTTTCTAGGACAGGGGGTCTCTGGGGCCAACGTCCTGACTTTC
CDR3aa: CASSFLGQGVSGANVLTF
abundance: medium-sized
j_gene: TRBJ2-6
d_gene: TRBD1
v_gene: TRBV27

CDR3nt: TGTGCCAGCAGTTATTTGGACAGAAGCACAGATACGCAGTATTTT
CDR3aa: CASSYLDRSTDTQYF
abundance: many
j_gene: TRBJ2-3
d_gene: .
v_gene: TRBV6-5

CDR3nt: TGTGCCAGCAGACCAAGGACAGGGATTAACACTGAAGCTTTCTTT
CDR3aa: CASRPRTGINTEAFF
abundance: many
j_gene: TRBJ1-1
d_gene: TRBD1
v_gene: TRBV7-9

CDR3nt: TGTGCCAGCAGCCCGGGACAGATCTATGGCTACACCTTC
CDR3aa: CASSPGQIYGYTF
abundance: .
j_gene: TRBJ1-2
d_gene: TRBD1
v_gene: TRBV6-1

CDR3nt: TGTGCCAGCATACCGGGACACTGGAACACTGAAGCTTTCTTT
CDR3aa: CASIPGHWNTEAFF
abundance: many
j_gene: TRBJ1-1
d_gene: .
v_gene: TRBV6-6

CDR3nt: TGTGCCTGGAGTATGTCAGGGGGGTATAATTCACCCCTCCACTTT
CDR3aa: CAWSMSGGYNSPLHF
abundance: few
j_gene: TRBJ1-6
d_gene: TRBD1
v_gene: TRBV30

CDR3nt: TGTGCCTGGAGCACGCGGGGGCAGGGCTTAAAGCTTTACGTGGAAGCTTTCTTT
CDR3aa: CAWSTRGQGLKLYVEAFF
abundance: many
j_gene: TRBJ1-1
d_gene: .
v_gene: TRBV30

CDR3nt: TGTGCCACCAGCAGAGATCTTGGTTCTGGAAACACCATATATTTT
CDR3aa: CATSRDLGSGNTIYF
abundance: .
j_gene: TRBJ1-3
d_gene: .
v_gene: TRBV15

CDR3nt: TGCAGTCACCGGGACTTGAATACCTACGAGCAGTACTTC
CDR3aa: CSHRDLNTYEQYF
abundance: many
j_gene: TRBJ2-7
d_gene: .
v_gene: TRBV20-1

CDR3nt: TGTGCCAGCAGGCGACAGCGAGGGACTAATGAAAAACTGTTTTTT
CDR3aa: CASRRQRGTNEKLFF
abundance: .
j_gene: TRBJ1-4
d_gene: .
v_gene: TRBV6-5

CDR3nt: TGCAGCGTTGATGGTTATAGCCTTGCCACAGATACGCAGTATTTT
CDR3aa: CSVDGYSLATDTQYF
abundance: many
j_gene: TRBJ2-3
d_gene: .
v_gene: TRBV29-1

CDR3nt: TGTGCCAGCAGCCGACAGGGACGTTCACCCCTCCACTTT
CDR3aa: CASSRQGRSPLHF
abundance: .
j_gene: TRBJ1-6
d_gene: TRBD1
v_gene: TRBV12-3/TRBV12-4

CDR3nt: TGTGCCAGCAGTGAACAAATAGCTAGCACAGATACGCAGTATTTT
CDR3aa: CASSEQIASTDTQYF
abundance: many
j_gene: TRBJ2-3
d_gene: .
v_gene: TRBV6-1